This T cell receptor beta chain was identified in a study of blood T cells in healthy people across ages (dated by TCRdb to the mid-2010s). Background for the entire study: In model experiments, template switching captured roughly one uniquely barcoded TCR beta cDNA molecule for every two T cells. Using deep sequencing normalized with unique cDNA molecular identifiers, the study measured how TCR beta repertoire diversity changes with age. Donors were grouped into four age groups: young (average roughly 17 years), middle-aged (around 39), aged (around 60) and long-lived (approximately 75). To avoid experimental bias, donors of different ages were randomly spread across the sequencing lanes. Using the same blood draw, the study looked at two additional independent replicas of 1 million unique cDNA reads for two donors, one aged 18 to 30 and the other aged 80 or older.

The CDR3 sequence holds 15 residues, the cysteine and phenylalanine included. CDR3 DNA only is kept here, 45 bases in frame from base 1. A distance of 18 bases separates the germline ends of V and J, which lose 8 bases and 3 bases respectively. Systemically healthy Caucasian individuals from Russia, some 40 in total and aged about 6 to 95 years, were included as donors. Approximately 9.3 milliliters of peripheral blood were collected from each donor into EDTA-treated Vacutainer tubes. PBMCs were isolated by Ficoll-Paque density-gradient centrifugation, with at least 6.5 million obtained per sample. Trizol reagent was used to extract total RNA from PBMCs, with at least 6 micrograms per sample. For every donor, flow cytometry on a PBMC aliquot measured the percentage of naive CD45RAhigh/CD27high T cells. Library method: 5' RACE. The run used an Illumina HiSeq 2500. A second about 7 to 12 cycle PCR used a sample-barcoded 5' primer and a J-beta primer mix. Each TCR beta cDNA molecule received a unique molecular identifier from a template-switch 5' adaptor carrying 12 random nucleotides. Each sample yielded at least 2.5 million CDR3-containing paired-end reads. First-strand cDNA was synthesized from all RNA with the Mint cDNA synthesis kit, primed by a TRBC-specific oligonucleotide. Following uracil-DNA glycosylase treatment, a first 18-cycle PCR with universal primers M1SS and BC2_uni_R was performed on all cDNA. The paper's processing steps were these. For normalization, 1 million high-quality reads were randomly selected from each sample, with every read carrying a distinct molecular identifier. Instead of being binned into consensus sequences, reads that shared molecular identifiers were thrown out. MiTCR, set to a Q25 quality threshold and the strictest error-elimination algorithm, was used for CDR3 identification, clonotype clustering and error correction. A nonparametric unseen species model with Euler transformation was used to estimate a lower bound on total TCR beta diversity. The raw public reads went through TCRdb reprocessing: fastp at Q25, MiXCR clone calling, in-frame beta chains kept. Under each unique CDR3 protein, matching rows form one entry showing the most common genes and DNA. TCRdb assigned the V and J calls; the authors' analysis was not used. The sample table contains 1.5 million to 1.8 million distinct CDR3 sequences; only one count was recorded for approximately 43% of them. The ten top clones hold over 3.5% of the sample.

Broad study findings and their caveats: The CMV infection status of donors was not known, potentially confounding age-related changes in expanded clonotypes. Conclusive comparison of naive and antigen-experienced compartments was prevented by the profiling of bulk unsorted PBMCs. Observed TCR beta diversity correlated strongly with the percentage of naive T cells measured by flow cytometry. The long-lived group showed more naive CD4+ T cells, fewer expanded clones and increased TCR diversity than the aged group, suggesting age selection. Estimates of total diversity based on one million sequenced T cells were regarded as lower bounds and as underestimates. Observed TCR beta diversity per million T cells fell roughly linearly with age, and a significant reduction was already apparent by age roughly 40.

A remark on this clonotype: Its antigen is still unknown. Base qualities were left out, and no much larger clone turns up one base away.

The sequence is built from TRBV12-3 or TRBV12-4 and TRBJ2-3, and the D gene may be TRBD2, 6 bases matching. The sequencing input was blood. The source of this sequence is a woman between 18 and 29 years old in good health. The CDR3 loop reads CASGGAGLSTDTQYF. The sequenced DNA: TGTGCCAGCGGCGGGGCGGGGTTGAGTACAGATACGCAGTATTTT.